Listed below are T cell receptor beta chains from one sample, sequenced in a study of cytomegalovirus exposure and HLA in healthy donors. Clones were sequenced by immunoSEQ multiplex PCR, and TCRdb holds only the in-frame ones, with some missing. The sample lists tens of thousands of clones; about four fifths were seen once. Material: PBMCs. Source of these receptors: a woman aged 30 to 39 in good health and CMV-seronegative. The CDR3 runs from the conserved cysteine through the conserved F or W. A D gene is named only where the DNA matches it firmly. Some rows mark clone size as missing; the rest say once, few, many or name a class of expanded clone.

clone_size	d_call	v_call	j_call	cdr3_nt	cdr3_aa
-	TRBD1	TRBV13	TRBJ2-7	TGTGCCAGCAGCTTGGGGACAGGGCCTTCCGAGCAGTACTTC	CASSLGTGPSEQYF
-	TRBD1	TRBV10-3	TRBJ1-1	TGTGCCGGCGCCTCGGACAGGGAGAACACTGAAGCTTTCTTT	CAGASDRENTEAFF
-	-	TRBV28	TRBJ1-4	TGTGCCAGCGCTAAAACCGCAACTAATGAAAAACTGTTTTTT	CASAKTATNEKLFF
-	TRBD1	TRBV19	TRBJ1-1	TGTGCCAGTAGTTGGTTCCAGGGGGCGTACTCTGAAGCTTTCTTT	CASSWFQGAYSEAFF
-	TRBD2	TRBV11-3	TRBJ2-2	TGTGCCAGCAGCCCCCGGGGGGACGGGGAGCTGTTTTTT	CASSPRGDGELFF
once	-	TRBV6-5	TRBJ2-1	TGTGCCAGCCAAAATGGGGGAGAAGGGGGTAATGAGCAGTTCTTC	CASQNGGEGGNEQFF
-	TRBD2	TRBV7-2	TRBJ2-7	TGTGCCAGCAGCCCCTTAGCGGGGGGGCCGCGCTACGAGCAGTACTTC	CASSPLAGGPRYEQYF
-	-	TRBV9	TRBJ2-3	TGTGCCAGCAGCGGCACCCCCGGGACTTACACAGATACGCAGTATTTT	CASSGTPGTYTDTQYF
-	-	TRBV5-1	TRBJ2-7	TGCGCCAGCAGCTCGCAGGGGCTGGGGGACTACGAGCAGTACTTC	CASSSQGLGDYEQYF
-	TRBD1	TRBV19	TRBJ2-7	TGTGCCAGTAGTTTTGGACAGGTTTACGAGCAGTACTTC	CASSFGQVYEQYF
-	-	TRBV7-2	TRBJ2-1	TGTGCCAGCAGCTTGCTGCGGGGTGGGTCCAATGAGCAGTTCTTC	CASSLLRGGSNEQFF
-	-	TRBV9	TRBJ2-3	TGTGCCAGCAGCCAACACATGGATACGCAGTATTTT	CASSQHMDTQYF
-	TRBD1	TRBV6-5	TRBJ2-7	TGTGCCAGCAGAAAGGACAGGGACTACGAGCAGTACTTC	CASRKDRDYEQYF
-	TRBD1	TRBV15	TRBJ1-1	TGTGCCACCAGCAGAGATCGAAGGACAGGGACGCTCAACACTGAAGCTTTCTTT	CATSRDRRTGTLNTEAFF
-	-	TRBV7-2	TRBJ1-1	TGTGCCAGCAGCTACGGACATTTTGAAGCTTTCTTT	CASSYGHFEAFF
-	-	TRBV28	TRBJ2-3	TGTGCCAGCAGTTTAGATTTCGGAGCTTTAGATACGCAGTATTTT	CASSLDFGALDTQYF
-	TRBD1	TRBV11-2	TRBJ1-1	TGTGCCAGCAGCCGGACAGGGGAGGGAGGTGAAGCTTTCTTT	CASSRTGEGGEAFF
-	-	TRBV5-4	TRBJ2-1	TGTGCCTTCGGATCAAGACAAACGAGAATATACAATGAGCAGTTCTTC	CAFGSRQTRIYNEQFF
-	TRBD1	TRBV6-6	TRBJ2-1	TGTGCCAGCAGTTATAGGACAGGGGGAGGCAATGAGCAGTTCTTC	CASSYRTGGGNEQFF
-	TRBD1	TRBV6-5	TRBJ1-2	TGTGCCAGCAGTTACTTTGGACAGGGAAGAGATGGCTACACCTTC	CASSYFGQGRDGYTF
-	-	TRBV7-9	TRBJ1-3	TGTGCCAGCGGCAACTCTGGAAACACCATATATTTT	CASGNSGNTIYF
-	-	TRBV28	TRBJ1-5	TGTGCCAGCACCCATGGGAGTTATAGCAATCAGCCCCAGCATTTT	CASTHGSYSNQPQHF
-	-	TRBV7-8	TRBJ2-7	TGTGCCAGCAGCCCGTTGCTTGCAGGGGTAACCTACGAGCAGTACTTC	CASSPLLAGVTYEQYF
-	TRBD1	TRBV6-5	TRBJ2-2	TGTGCCAGCAGGACCGGGACAGGGGGCACCGGGGAGCTGTTTTTT	CASRTGTGGTGELFF
-	-	TRBV4-3	TRBJ1-2	TGCGCCAGCAGCCAAGATAACCAGGGCAGAGCTAACTATGGCTACACCTTC	CASSQDNQGRANYGYTF
-	TRBD2	TRBV5-4	TRBJ2-1	TGTGCCAGCAGCCGCGGTAGCGGGGGCGTAGGGAATGAGCAGTTCTTC	CASSRGSGGVGNEQFF
once	-	TRBV19	TRBJ1-5	TGTGCCAGTAGTATAGATCTACATCAGCCCCAGCATTTT	CASSIDLHQPQHF
-	-	TRBV4-2	TRBJ2-5	TGTGCCAGCAGCCTTTCAGGGGTTGGGGAGACCCAGTACTTC	CASSLSGVGETQYF
once	TRBD1	TRBV10-1	TRBJ2-5	TGCGCCAGCAGCGACGGACAGGGGCAGGAGACCCAGTACTTC	CASSDGQGQETQYF
-	-	TRBV5-1	TRBJ2-1	TGCGCCAGCAGCTTGACGACTAGTAGCTACAATGAGCAGTTCTTC	CASSLTTSSYNEQFF
-	TRBD2	TRBV4-3	TRBJ2-3	TGCGCCAGCAGCCGCGGGGGGACCCTAGTAGCAGATACGCAGTATTTT	CASSRGGTLVADTQYF
-	TRBD2	TRBV5-8	TRBJ2-7	TGTGCCAGCAGCTTGGCGGGGGGGGCCAGATACGAGCAGTACTTC	CASSLAGGARYEQYF
-	-	TRBV14	TRBJ1-1	TGTGCCAGCAGCCAAGATGGGTGGAGGAGGGAACTGAACACTGAAGCTTTCTTT	CASSQDGWRRELNTEAFF
-	-	TRBV5-4	TRBJ2-1	TGTGCCAGCAGCACCTATTACAATGAGCAGTTCTTC	CASSTYYNEQFF
-	-	TRBV7-6	TRBJ1-2	TGTGCCAGCAGCTCCGGGTGGGGGGTTGGCTACACCTTC	CASSSGWGVGYTF
few	-	TRBV11-3	TRBJ2-2	TGTGCCAGCACCGCGTCCACCGGGGAGCTGTTTTTT	CASTASTGELFF
-	-	TRBV7-8	TRBJ1-5	TGTGCCAGCAGCTTAGTGGGCAACCCGGAGGGTTATCAGCCCCAGCATTTT	CASSLVGNPEGYQPQHF
-	-	TRBV19	TRBJ1-2	TGTGCCAGTAGTATAGCGACAGTTGGGGGCTACACCTTC	CASSIATVGGYTF
-	TRBD2	TRBV5-5	TRBJ2-1	TGTGCCAGCTCTTTGGCTAGCGGGGTTAGCTCCTACAATGAGCAGTTCTTC	CASSLASGVSSYNEQFF
-	-	TRBV6-5	TRBJ1-1	TGTGCCAGCAAACAAAGGGGGGGGATGAACACTGAAGCTTTCTTT	CASKQRGGMNTEAFF
few	TRBD2	TRBV5-6	TRBJ2-7	TGTGCCAGCAGCTTGGAACCGGGACTAGCGTTACACGAGCAGTACTTC	CASSLEPGLALHEQYF
-	TRBD2	TRBV11-2	TRBJ2-5	TGTGCCAGCAGCTTAGATCTAGAACTAGCGGTGGAGACCCAGTACTTC	CASSLDLELAVETQYF
-	-	TRBV28	TRBJ1-5	-	CASSTSLGQTNNQPQHF
-	-	TRBV6-6	TRBJ2-3	TGTGCCAGCAGGGGGACTTCCGTAGGGGGCACAGATACGCAGTATTTT	CASRGTSVGGTDTQYF
-	TRBD1	TRBV18	TRBJ1-2	TGTGCCAGCTCACCTCCCCGGACAGGGGCTTTTAACTATGGCTACACCTTC	CASSPPRTGAFNYGYTF
-	-	TRBV7-9	TRBJ1-1	TGTGCCAGCAGCCCGGGTGCGGACAAGCCGAACACTGAAGCTTTCTTT	CASSPGADKPNTEAFF
-	TRBD1	TRBV11-3	TRBJ2-2	TGTGCCAGCAGCTTAGGCCTATGGGACAGGGGTCCCGGAAACGGGGAGCTGTTTTTT	CASSLGLWDRGPGNGELFF
-	TRBD1	TRBV11-2	TRBJ2-4	TGTGCCAGCAGCTTCGCCGGGACAGGAGAAAACATTCAGTACTTC	CASSFAGTGENIQYF
-	TRBD1	TRBV5-5	TRBJ1-5	TGTGCCAGGTCGGAGGGGGCAGGGAGCAATCAGCCCCAGCATTTT	CARSEGAGSNQPQHF
-	TRBD1	TRBV4-2	TRBJ2-7	TGTGCCAGCAGCCAAGAACAGGGGGGCGGCGAGCAGTACTTC	CASSQEQGGGEQYF
-	TRBD1	TRBV2	TRBJ1-4	TGTGCCAGCAGTGACCGGGACAGCCCAGCAACTAATGAAAAACTGTTTTTT	CASSDRDSPATNEKLFF